These 12 T cell receptor beta chains were all obtained from the same sample, sequenced in a study of cytomegalovirus exposure and HLA in healthy donors. Primers for the PCR totalled 60 Vbeta and 13 Jbeta. Produced via immunoSEQ multiplex PCR; TCRdb's table is partial and in-frame only. The repertoire includes 95,000 to 150,000 clones, over 60% of them detected once, and 0.95% to 1.5% sits in the top ten. The source material was PBMCs. These receptors all come from a female donor in good health and CMV-seronegative.

The CDR3 loop is CASSPPYPTRGPGNTIYF. CDR3 sequence (DNA): TGTGCCAGCAGCCCTCCGTATCCGACCAGGGGGCCTGGAAACACCATATATTTT. The chain combines TRBV28 with TRBJ1-3; 8 bases agree with TRBD1. The CDR3 is made up of 18 amino acids. Germline V lookup: CDR1 MDHEN, CDR2 SYDVKM. Trimming removed 6 bases from V and 2 bases from J; junction bases left unmatched: 15.

The CDR3 nucleotides read TGCGCCACCCTCCCTGCGTGGGGGGGGGTTCGGACCGGGGAGCTGTTTTTT. Its translation: CATLPAWGGVRTGELFF. The rearrangement links TRBV4-1 to TRBJ2-2; 7 bases are shared with TRBD2. This CDR3 comprises 17 residues. Trimming took 10 bases from V and 5 from J; bases not matched to a gene: 19. The germline V gene encodes CDR1 MGHRA and CDR2 YSYEKL.

This clone was found once. The chain carries TRBV27 and TRBJ2-7, with TRBD2 identical over 7 bases. V lost 4 bases and J lost 9; bases outside the gene matches: 12. Germline CDR1 MNHEY, CDR2 SMNVEV (reference sequence). The CDR3 is 14 residues long. The CDR3 is CASSWRETRRAQYF. The CDR3 nucleotides read TGTGCCAGCAGTTGGCGGGAGACAAGGAGGGCGCAGTACTTC.

The rearrangement links TRBV18 to TRBJ1-2, with D tentatively TRBD1 (6 bases). This CDR3 contains 15 residues. V lost 7 bases to trimming and J lost 0 bases, with 15 bases between them. Germline CDR1 reads KGHSH; CDR2 reads LQKENI. The CDR3 DNA reads TGTGCCAGCTTTCACAGGGCTTTGGCTAACTATGGCTACACCTTC. Protein sequence: CASFHRALANYGYTF.

The sample holds one count of this clone. The V gene is TRBV5-4, the J gene TRBJ2-7; 9 bases are shared with TRBD1. With V trimmed by 3 bases and J by 4 bases, 8 bases remained unmatched. Germline values: CDR1 SGHNT, CDR2 YYREEE (reference sequence). The CDR3 sequence is 15 residues long. The CDR3 spells CASSSPGTGQYEQYF. In nucleotides, the CDR3 is TGTGCCAGCAGCTCTCCCGGGACAGGGCAGTACGAGCAGTACTTC. Complete variable domain (other parts from reference TRBV5-4 and TRBJ2-7): ETGVTQSPTHLIKTRGQQVTLRCSSQSGHNTVSWYQQALGQGPQFIFQYYREEENGRGNFPPRFSGLQFPNYSSELNVNALELDDSALYLCASSSPGTGQYEQYFGPGTRLTVT.

The chain joins TRBV18 to TRBJ2-1; the D is unclear. The CDR3 sequence is 16 residues long. CDR1 KGHSH and CDR2 LQKENI come from the germline V gene. Trimming removed 1 base from V and 0 bases from J, with 10 bases in between. CDR3 bases: TGTGCCAGCTCACCACAAAGCATGAGCTCCTACAATGAGCAGTTCTTC. Translation gives CASSPQSMSSYNEQFF.

The chain joins TRBV2 to TRBJ2-7, with TRBD1 as a possible D gene (6 bases). V dropped 7 bases and J dropped 3 bases, with 16 bases sitting between them. The germline gives CDR1 SNHLY, CDR2 FYNNEI. This CDR3 spans 14 amino acids. The DNA for the CDR3 is TGTGCCAGCAACCGAATGGGACAAAACTACGAGCAGTACTTC. Amino acids: CASNRMGQNYEQYF.

The chain employs TRBV5-4 and TRBJ1-2, with 12 nucleotides matching TRBD1. V lost 6 bases and J lost 8; bases outside the gene matches: 11. The germline gives CDR1 SGHNT, CDR2 YYREEE (reference sequence). This CDR3 region has 15 residues. This CDR3 reads CASTFWDRGLEGYTF. The CDR3 region has the DNA TGTGCCAGCACCTTCTGGGACAGGGGGCTGGAGGGCTACACCTTC.

The chain joins TRBV5-5 to TRBJ2-7; 8 nucleotides match TRBD1. This CDR3 is 14 amino acids long. Germline V gene data show CDR1 as SGHKS and CDR2 as YYEKEE (reference sequence). V lost 2 bases, J lost 6 bases, and 7 bases stayed unmatched. DNA for the CDR3: TGTGCCAGCAGCTTTCTTGGACAGGGAGGCGAGCAGTACTTC. As protein: CASSFLGQGGEQYF. The full variable domain, rest sourced from reference TRBV5-5 and TRBJ2-7, is DAGVTQSPTHLIKTRGQQVTLRCSPISGHKSVSWYQQVLGQGPQFIFQYYEKEERGRGNFPDRFSARQFPNYSSELNVNALLLGDSALYLCASSFLGQGGEQYFGPGTRLTVT.

This clone was seen once. V usage is TRBV7-3 and J usage is TRBJ2-3; D unclear. CDR1 is SGHTA, CDR2 FQGTGA, per germline. V was cut by 2 bases and J by 1 base, with 4 bases left in between. The CDR3 loop spans 13 amino acids. CDR3 in amino acids: CASSLVGTDTQYF. DNA for the CDR3: TGTGCCAGCAGCTTAGTCGGCACAGATACGCAGTATTTT.

This clone was seen a few times. V usage is TRBV19 and J usage is TRBJ1-2; D may be TRBD1 (6 bases). CDR1 and CDR2 (germline): LNHDA, SQIVND (reference sequence). The V end lost 4 bases, the J end lost 0 bases, and 15 bases lay between the germline ends. There are 16 residues in the CDR3. CDR3 bases: TGTGCCAGTAGTAGCGACCGGGACACCGCTAACTATGGCTACACCTTC. Its translation: CASSSDRDTANYGYTF.

The chain employs TRBV7-9 and TRBJ2-1; 8 bases match TRBD1. This CDR3 spans 15 amino acids. The germline V gene has CDR1 SEHNR and CDR2 FQNEAQ (reference sequence). Trimming cost V 5 bases and J 6 bases; bases outside gene matches: 9. CDR3 nucleotide sequence: TGTGCCAGCAGCGGAGAGACAGGGGTGGGCAATGAGCAGTTCTTC. This encodes CASSGETGVGNEQFF.